A single TCR beta chain is shown here with its context. This entry belongs to a study of blood T cell repertoires in COVID-19. Study in general: The origin of the acute and convalescent COVID-19 samples was the United States, Italy and Spain. T cells, B-cell-depleted T cells, or PBMCs supplied cDNA or gDNA.

Authors' processing steps: Amplification from reference gene primers served as the basis for estimated nucleated cell counts. Using immunoSEQ multiplex PCR, the repertoire was profiled, and TCRdb retains in-frame clones only, with some absent. The V and J calls and clone size come from that table; D and trimming were worked out from the DNA. There are about 200,000 clones in the sample; around 85% occur only once, and roughly 3% lies in the top ten. The CDR3 length is 12 residues. CDR1 SEHNR and CDR2 FQNEAQ come from the germline V gene (reference sequence). The V gene lost 4 bases and the J gene lost 7 bases, with 11 bases spanning the gap.

The chain employs TRBV7-9 and TRBJ2-7; D unresolved. Sequenced: peripheral blood. This receptor was taken from a man aged 55 to 70 with acute or convalescent COVID-19. The CDR3 loop reads CASSSSASEQYF. The CDR3 DNA sequence: TGTGCCAGCAGCTCAAGCGCCTCTGAGCAGTACTTC.